The present T cell receptor beta chain was sequenced within a study of CD8+ T cells in alopecia areata. Study as a whole: Treatment comprised oral tofacitinib, 5 to 10 mg twice daily, in treated patients.

Investigators isolated RNA and reverse transcribed it into cDNA to act as the sequencing template. Only in-frame clones appear in the TCRdb table, and some are missing; sequencing was by immunoSEQ multiplex PCR. The sample lists approximately 210,000 clones; around 43% were seen once. Concerning this clone itself: Its target is not known.

Notes on the study in general: Scalp samples also contribute reads from the resident alphabeta T cells found in normal skin.

Trimming took off 6 bases at V and 5 bases at J, with 14 bases between the two ends. This CDR3 region has 14 residues. The germline V gene has CDR1 SGHRS and CDR2 YFSETQ. The treatment is: oral pan-JAK inhibitor, 5-10 mg twice daily. This receptor was identified in a human donor with alopecia areata. The genes are TRBV5-1 and TRBJ2-2, with D possibly matching TRBD2 (6 bases). The source material was CD4+ T cells sorted from blood, sampled at roughly week 38, from a patient treated with tofacitinib. Here the CDR3 reads CASTRGLITGELFF. DNA for the CDR3: TGCGCCAGCACCCGGGGACTGATAACCGGGGAGCTGTTTTTT.